This entry describes one T cell receptor (beta chain). Assays captured 85,000 to 100,000 TCR templates per sample. Method: immunoSEQ multiplex PCR; TCRdb's copy keeps in-frame clones and lacks some. The profile shows roughly 92,000 clones, roughly 94% of them singletons. This entry is derived from a study of siplizumab effects on memory and regulatory T cells. Germline V lookup: CDR1 SGHVS, CDR2 FQNEAQ. The CDR3 covers 14 residues. The J segment lost 0 bases and the V segment lost 4 bases, leaving 3 bases of the junction unmatched. The origin of this receptor is a human donor in good health. The rearrangement joins TRBV7-8 to TRBJ2-7, with 7 bases lining up with TRBD2. Sequenced sample: non-Treg CD4+ T cells sorted from blood. CDR3 nucleotides: TGTGCCAGCAGCTGGGAGCGGGGCTCCTACGAGCAGTACTTC. Protein: CASSWERGSYEQYF.